This T cell receptor beta chain was found in a study of blood T cell repertoires in COVID-19. About the study: Samples taken during acute and convalescent COVID-19 were collected in the United States, Italy and Spain. PBMCs, B-cell-depleted T cells, or T cells were the source of the cDNA or gDNA that made up the material.

In the original workflow: How many nucleated cells were present was estimated from reference gene primer amplification. Sequencing used immunoSEQ multiplex PCR; TCRdb keeps in-frame clones, though not all of them. Clone size and the V and J calls come from that table; the DNA yielded D and trimming. The table records around 72,000 clones, roughly 88% of them present only once. The CDR3 totals 13 residues. V was clipped by 6 bases and J by 7 bases, with 13 bases between them. In germline, CDR1 is MDHEN, CDR2 SYDVKM. The sequence was collected from a woman in her 70s with acute or convalescent COVID-19. The J gene is TRBJ1-5, the V gene TRBV28, with D hard to call. What was sequenced was peripheral blood. CDR3 DNA: TGTGCCAGCAGCCAGGAGGTAGCACAGCCCCAGCATTTT. Amino acid sequence: CASSQEVAQPQHF.